The 27 T cell receptor beta chains below all came from one sample that was sequenced in a study of PD-1 blockade in classical Hodgkin lymphoma. The assay was immunoSEQ multiplex PCR, and TCRdb's table has in-frame clones only and misses some. The table shows nearly 25,000 clones, with 84% occurring only once. Relapses following autologous stem cell transplantation were seen in all patients, with brentuximab vedotin exposure varying. By magnetic negative selection, CD4+ T cells were purified from thawed PBMCs. The sequencing here drew on CD4+ T cells from blood, taken at baseline. These receptors were taken from a human donor with classical Hodgkin lymphoma.

The chain employs TRBV9 and TRBJ2-2, with 7 bases that match TRBD1. Trimming at V came to 1 base and at J to 0 bases, leaving 3 bases not matched to a gene. This CDR3 region has 16 residues. From germline, CDR1 is SGDLS and CDR2 YYNGEE. CDR3 loop: CASSVTGQANTGELFF. For the CDR3, the DNA is TGTGCCAGCAGCGTAACAGGACAGGCGAACACCGGGGAGCTGTTTTTT.

The rearrangement joins TRBV5-1 to TRBJ2-5; D is perhaps TRBD1 (5 bases). The CDR3 is 14 residues long. The germline CDR1 and CDR2 sequences are SGHRS and YFSETQ. Trimming shortened V by 3 bases and J by 1 base, and 10 bases separated the two germline ends. This CDR3 reads CASSSTTVQETQYF. The CDR3 nucleotides are TGCGCCAGCAGCTCCACGACAGTCCAAGAGACCCAGTACTTC.

The rearrangement uses TRBV9 and TRBJ2-5; 8 bases map to TRBD1. Per the germline V gene, CDR1 is SGDLS and CDR2 is YYNGEE. This CDR3 is 16 amino acids long. V gave up 0 bases and J gave up 4 bases; unmatched junction bases: 8. The CDR3 reads CASSVAQGAGRETQYF. CDR3 nucleotides: TGTGCCAGCAGCGTAGCCCAGGGGGCGGGAAGAGAGACCCAGTACTTC. Full variable domain (remainder filled in from reference TRBV9 and TRBJ2-5): DSGVTQTPKHLITATGQRVTLRCSPRSGDLSVYWYQQSLDQGLQFLIQYYNGEERAKGNILERFSAQQFPDLHSELNLSSLELGDSALYFCASSVAQGAGRETQYFGPGTRLLVL.

This rearrangement joins TRBV28 to TRBJ1-4; unclear D gene. There are 14 residues in the CDR3. Looked up from germline, CDR1 is MDHEN and CDR2 is SYDVKM. Trimming took off 2 bases at V and 4 bases at J, with 8 bases between the two ends. DNA of the CDR3: TGTGCCAGCAGTTTAGAGTTCATTAATGAAAAACTGTTTTTT. Amino acid sequence: CASSLEFINEKLFF.

In its sample, this clone was seen a few times. The chain has TRBV27 and TRBJ2-5; D call uncertain. Per the germline V gene, CDR1 is MNHEY and CDR2 is SMNVEV (reference sequence). The CDR3 length is 13 residues. The ends were cut back, 3 bases at V and 1 base at J, with 6 bases in the middle. The CDR3 sequence: CASSLGLQETQYF. The CDR3 DNA reads TGTGCCAGCAGTTTGGGCCTCCAAGAGACCCAGTACTTC.

The chain has TRBV7-3 and TRBJ2-6; TRBD1 agrees at 10 bases. V gave up 3 bases and J gave up 2 bases; unmatched junction bases: 4. The V gene's germline CDR1 is SGHTA and CDR2 FQGTGA. This CDR3 region has 17 residues. CDR3 amino acids: CASSLRQGAAGANVLTF. For the CDR3, the DNA is TGTGCCAGCAGCTTGCGACAGGGGGCCGCTGGGGCCAACGTCCTGACTTTC. Complete variable domain (other parts from reference TRBV7-3 and TRBJ2-6): GAGVSQTPSNKVTEKGKYVELRCDPISGHTALYWYRQSLGQGPEFLIYFQGTGAADDSGLPNDRFFAVRPEGSVSTLKIQRTERGDSAVYLCASSLRQGAAGANVLTFGAGSRLTVL.

The chain carries TRBV6-6 and TRBJ1-5; possibly TRBD1 for D (5 bases). V lost 6 bases, J lost 4 bases, and 16 bases lay in between. The CDR3 runs 15 residues. The V gene's germline CDR1 is MNHNY and CDR2 SVGAGI (reference sequence). The CDR3 reads CASSRTGDGNQPQHF. CDR3 nucleotide sequence: TGTGCCAGCAGCCGAACGGGGGACGGAAATCAGCCCCAGCATTTT.

The chain couples TRBV7-2 to TRBJ2-1; D ambiguous. Deletions cut 7 bases from V and 7 bases from J, with 20 bases between. Germline-derived CDR1 and CDR2 are SGHTA and FQGNSA. The CDR3 covers 15 residues. The DNA of the CDR3 is TGTGCCAGCACCCAGTATCGAGCCGGGCGGAATGAGCAGTTCTTC. This encodes CASTQYRAGRNEQFF.

The chain links TRBV28 to TRBJ1-1; D remains ambiguous. Looked up from germline, CDR1 is MDHEN and CDR2 is SYDVKM. The CDR3 extends over 14 amino acids. The germline V and J ends were trimmed by 10 bases and 1 base, with 16 bases remaining between them. CDR3 protein: CATSWAVRNTEAFF. In DNA, the CDR3 is TGTGCCACCTCGTGGGCGGTACGGAACACTGAAGCTTTCTTT.

The chain recombines TRBV29-1 with TRBJ2-3; tentatively, D is TRBD2 (7 bases). V was pared by 3 bases and J by 2 bases, with 18 bases between. Germline loops: CDR1 SQVTM, CDR2 ANQGSEA. This CDR3 region has 16 residues. CDR3 in amino acids: CSVDPLGGAATDTQYF. The CDR3 region has the DNA TGCAGCGTTGATCCTCTTGGGGGGGCAGCCACAGATACGCAGTATTTT.

The rearrangement uses TRBV18 and TRBJ2-7, with D possibly TRBD1 on 6 matching bases. This CDR3 region has 15 residues. V was clipped by 5 bases and J by 0 bases, with 14 bases between them. Germline assignment: CDR1 KGHSH and CDR2 LQKENI. The DNA of the CDR3 is TGTGCCAGCTCAGAGGGACAAATAGACTCCTACGAGCAGTACTTC. It translates to CASSEGQIDSYEQYF.

The CDR3 nucleotides read TGTGCCAGCAGAACAGGGACTAGCGGGGGTGGAGATACGCAGTATTTT. It encodes CASRTGTSGGGDTQYF. The chain couples TRBV2 to TRBJ2-3; 14 nucleotides line up with TRBD2. Trimming removed 6 bases from V and 5 bases from J; junction bases left unmatched: 7. Per the germline V gene, CDR1 is SNHLY and CDR2 is FYNNEI. This CDR3 is 16 amino acids long.

The chain joins TRBV19 to TRBJ1-2; D remains ambiguous. Per the germline V gene, CDR1 is LNHDA and CDR2 is SQIVND (reference sequence). This CDR3 is built from 13 residues. The DNA of the CDR3 is TGTGCTAGCGAAACAGAGACTAACTATGGCTACACCTTC. Its translation: CASETETNYGYTF.

The J gene is TRBJ1-6, the V gene TRBV6-5, with D perhaps matching TRBD1 (5 bases). V shed 2 bases and J shed 9 bases, with 14 bases lying between them. The germline V gene has CDR1 MNHEY and CDR2 SVGAGI. CDR3 length: 15 amino acids. The CDR3 loop reads CASSYGGGHGSPLHF. The CDR3 DNA reads as TGTGCCAGCAGTTACGGGGGAGGTCACGGTTCACCCCTCCACTTT.

A single count supports this clone. This sequence joins TRBV6-5 and TRBJ2-3; D is possibly TRBD2 (6 bases). In germline, CDR1 is MNHEY, CDR2 SVGAGI. Trimming removed 4 bases at V and 7 bases at J, with 15 bases between. The CDR3 contains 14 residues. CDR3 amino acids: CASSLGGGMNTQYF. CDR3 coding DNA: TGTGCCAGCAGTTTAGGTGGGGGGATGAATACGCAGTATTTT.

V usage is TRBV5-8 and J usage is TRBJ1-3, with unresolved D. Trimming pared 0 bases from V and 4 bases from J, leaving 2 bases between. Germline CDR1 and CDR2: SGHTS and YDEGEE. CDR3 length: 12 residues. The CDR3 reads CASSLGGNTIYF. The CDR3 DNA reads TGTGCCAGCAGCTTGGGCGGAAACACCATATATTTT. Full variable domain (remainder filled in from reference TRBV5-8 and TRBJ1-3): EAGVTQSPTHLIKTRGQQATLRCSPISGHTSVYWYQQALGLGLQFLLWYDEGEERNRGNFPPRFSGRQFPNYSSELNVNALELEDSALYLCASSLGGNTIYFGEGSWLTVV.

This chain uses TRBV19 with TRBJ1-4; D is unclear. The ends were cut back, 6 bases at V and 8 bases at J, with 4 bases in the middle. CDR3 length: 10 amino acids. CDR1 is LNHDA, CDR2 SQIVND, per germline (reference sequence). In DNA, the CDR3 is TGTGCCAGTAGGAGCGAAAAACTGTTTTTT. Translation gives CASRSEKLFF.

The genes are TRBV11-3 and TRBJ1-6; no firm D call. The V and J ends lost 4 bases and 7 bases respectively, with 14 bases between them. Looked up from germline, CDR1 is SGHNT and CDR2 is YENEEA. The length of the CDR3 is 15 residues. CDR3 DNA sequence: TGTGCCAGCAGCTCCCCACGCCTGGCGAATTCACCCCTCCACTTT. Residues: CASSSPRLANSPLHF. Supplemented by reference TRBV11-3 and TRBJ1-6, the full variable domain reads EAGVVQSPRYKIIEKKQPVAFWCNPISGHNTLYWYLQNLGQGPELLIRYENEEAVDDSQLPKDRFSAERLKGVDSTLKIQPAELGDSAVYLCASSSPRLANSPLHFGNGTRLTVT.

The rearrangement joins TRBV7-2 to TRBJ1-2; D not certain. This CDR3 contains 14 residues. The germline CDR1 and CDR2 sequences are SGHTA and FQGNSA. Trimming took off 1 base at V and 8 bases at J, with 14 bases between the two ends. The CDR3 protein is CASSLEALGDGYTF. CDR3 sequence (DNA): TGTGCCAGCAGCTTAGAGGCCCTCGGAGACGGCTACACCTTC.

The chain carries TRBV18 and TRBJ1-2, with 8 bases aligning to TRBD1. There are 14 residues in the CDR3. V gave up 2 bases and J gave up 6 bases; unmatched junction bases: 5. From germline, CDR1 is KGHSH and CDR2 LQKENI. The chain's CDR3 is CASSPTRDRHGYTF. The CDR3 nucleotides are TGTGCCAGCTCACCAACCCGGGACAGGCATGGCTACACCTTC.

This chain uses TRBV5-1 with TRBJ2-2; D not resolved. The CDR3 is made up of 14 amino acids. Deletions cut 2 bases from V and 0 bases from J, with 5 bases between. Germline V lookup: CDR1 SGHRS, CDR2 YFSETQ. CDR3 sequence: CASSFDSNTGELFF. CDR3 in DNA: TGCGCCAGCAGCTTTGATTCGAACACCGGGGAGCTGTTTTTT. The complete variable domain, with remaining parts taken from reference TRBV5-1 and TRBJ2-2, reads KAGVTQTPRYLIKTRGQQVTLSCSPISGHRSVSWYQQTPGQGLQFLFEYFSETQRNKGNFPGRFSGRQFSNSRSEMNVSTLELGDSALYLCASSFDSNTGELFFGEGSRLTVL.

V usage is TRBV27 and J usage is TRBJ1-2; TRBD1 might be the D (6 bases). Germline V gene data show CDR1 as MNHEY and CDR2 as SMNVEV (reference sequence). This CDR3 is built from 15 residues. With 0 bases removed from V and 8 bases from J, the gap between germline ends came to 16 bases. In DNA form, the CDR3 reads TGTGCCAGCAGTTTATCGCCACAGGGAAATTGGGGCTACACCTTC. This encodes CASSLSPQGNWGYTF.

J is TRBJ1-1 and V is TRBV7-2, with a weak D call TRBD1 (5 bases). The CDR3 runs to 14 residues. Trimming removed 5 bases from V and 4 bases from J, with 14 bases in between. CDR1 is SGHTA and CDR2 is FQGNSA in the germline V gene. The CDR3 DNA sequence: TGTGCCAGCAGCCTGACAGAGCTCCTCACTGAAGCTTTCTTT. Residues: CASSLTELLTEAFF.

The chain has TRBV2 and TRBJ1-5; TRBD1 aligns across 8 bases. The germline gives CDR1 SNHLY, CDR2 FYNNEI. The CDR3 totals 14 residues. V was pared by 6 bases and J by 3 bases, with 4 bases of the junction left unmatched. The CDR3 sequence is CASRGQGNNQPQHF. CDR3 DNA sequence: TGTGCCAGCAGAGGACAGGGTAACAATCAGCCCCAGCATTTT.

The rearrangement joins TRBV5-8 to TRBJ1-5; TRBD1 matches at 7 bases. CDR1 is SGHTS and CDR2 is YDEGEE in the germline V gene. Unmatched junction bases numbered 10, after V lost 4 bases and J lost 6 bases. This CDR3 spans 15 amino acids. The CDR3 bases are TGTGCCAGCAGCCCCAGGGGGTGGGGGGCTCAGCCCCAGCATTTT. It translates to CASSPRGWGAQPQHF.

V and J are TRBV7-9 and TRBJ1-4; 7 bases agree with TRBD1. V shed 2 bases, J shed 5 bases, and the junction held 8 bases outside the gene matches. Germline CDR1 SEHNR, CDR2 FQNEAQ (reference sequence). The CDR3 loop spans 16 amino acids. CDR3 in amino acids: CASSLFIGGANEKLFF. The CDR3 bases are TGTGCCAGCAGCTTATTTATAGGGGGCGCGAATGAAAAACTGTTTTTT.

This clone was counted once. The J gene is TRBJ1-2, the V gene TRBV6-1; unclear D gene. CDR1 and CDR2 (germline): MNHNS, SASEGT. Deletions cut 7 bases from V and 2 bases from J, with 17 bases between. The CDR3 has 15 amino acids. CDR3 in DNA: TGTGCCAGCAACCAGGTGCGCCCTCTGAACTATGGCTACACCTTC. Protein: CASNQVRPLNYGYTF.